The clone carrying this TCR beta chain was recorded once. Its antigen remains unknown. This entry comes from a study of OX40 agonist ivuxolimab in advanced cancers. V was shortened by 0 bases and J by 2 bases, with 10 bases between the two germline ends. Germline CDR1 reads SGHAT; CDR2 reads FQNNGV. This CDR3 is 15 amino acids long. Clones were sequenced by immunoSEQ multiplex PCR, and TCRdb holds only the in-frame ones, with some missing. The table lists about 64,000 clones, around 80% of them singletons. Findings and limits, study-wide: No antigen was identified for the clonally expanded peripheral T cells. Among the lowest peripheral clonal expansion occurred in 0.1-3.0 mg/kg partial responders.

This TCR came from an adult with an advanced solid tumor such as melanoma, head and neck, liver or kidney cancer. This chain links TRBV11-2 with TRBJ2-5; possibly TRBD1 or TRBD2 for D (7 bases each). The sample in question was CD4+ or CD8+ T cells sorted from blood, obtained in a trial of the OX40 agonist ivuxolimab. CDR3 coding DNA: TGTGCCAGCAGCTTAGACAGGGGGGGACAAGAGACCCAGTACTTC. Its translation is CASSLDRGGQETQYF.